Presented here are 16 T cell receptor beta chains from one specimen sequenced in a study of T cell repertoires in cytomegalovirus infection. TCRdb reanalysed the reads using MiXCR and keeps one entry per CDR3 protein. The data contain about 320,000 distinct CDR3 sequences, over 7.5% of them singletons. Material for sequencing was PBMCs. The source is a human donor in good health (CMV status not recorded). Some clones in this sample may be carry-over from other donors' samples.

This clonotype was recorded many times. The V call is TRBV11-2, the J call TRBJ1-1, with a weak D call TRBD1 (6 bases). In germline, CDR1 is SGHAT, CDR2 FQNNGV. The CDR3 extends over 15 amino acids. The V gene lost 1 base and the J gene lost 0 bases, with 9 bases spanning the gap. The CDR3 DNA follows: TGTGCCAGCAGCTTAGCAGGGGTAATGAACACTGAAGCTTTCTTT. Amino acids: CASSLAGVMNTEAFF.

The chain recombines TRBV2 with TRBJ2-1; TRBD1 matches at 10 bases. V shed 3 bases, J shed 3 bases, and the junction held 2 bases outside the gene matches. Germline CDR1 SNHLY, CDR2 FYNNEI. This CDR3 region has 15 residues. CDR3 loop: CASSETGGNYNEQFF. DNA for the CDR3: TGTGCCAGCAGTGAGACAGGGGGCAACTACAATGAGCAGTTCTTC.

The chain couples TRBV20-1 to TRBJ2-2, with 13 bases identical to TRBD2. This CDR3 is 14 amino acids long. The ends lost 5 bases at V and 7 bases at J; junction bases unmatched: 4. Germline-derived CDR1 and CDR2 are DFQATT and SNEGSKA (reference sequence). This CDR3 reads CSAGGLAGDGELFF. In nucleotides, the CDR3 is TGCAGTGCTGGCGGACTAGCGGGAGACGGGGAGCTGTTTTTT.

The rearrangement joins TRBV27 to TRBJ1-5; D is undetermined. The CDR3 contains 14 residues. CDR1 and CDR2 (germline): MNHEY, SMNVEV (reference sequence). V lost 6 bases and J 0 bases, leaving 9 bases between the germline ends. This CDR3 reads CASSRDNSNQPQHF. The CDR3 nucleotides read TGTGCCAGCAGCCGAGACAATAGCAATCAGCCCCAGCATTTT.

In its sample, this clonotype was seen a few times. The J gene is TRBJ2-1, the V gene TRBV6-4, with 11 bases that match TRBD2. This CDR3 is 16 amino acids long. Germline CDR1 reads MRHNA; CDR2 reads SNTAGT. The V gene end was trimmed by 2 bases and the J gene end by 8 bases; junction bases not matched to a gene: 8. The CDR3 spells CASSDRGTSGGYEQFF. The CDR3 coding sequence is TGTGCCAGCAGTGACCGCGGGACTAGCGGAGGGTATGAGCAGTTCTTC.

There are a few counts of this clonotype. The chain has TRBV5-5 and TRBJ2-5; D gene uncertain. Germline CDR1 and CDR2: SGHKS and YYEKEE (reference sequence). The length of the CDR3 is 16 residues. The germline V and J ends were trimmed by 6 bases and 2 bases, with 20 bases remaining between them. The CDR3 DNA sequence: TGTGCCAGCACACCTTTAATAAGGAACCAACAAGAGACCCAGTACTTC. As protein: CASTPLIRNQQETQYF.

This sequence joins TRBV6-2 or TRBV6-3 and TRBJ2-7; 11 bases agree with TRBD2. The CDR3 covers 15 residues. The junction had 6 bases not matched to a gene; V was cut back by 6 bases and J by 2 bases. CDR1 is MNHEY, CDR2 SVGEGT, per germline. CDR3 sequence reads: CASRTLAGGPYEQYF. The CDR3 DNA reads TGTGCCAGCAGAACATTAGCGGGGGGGCCCTACGAGCAGTACTTC.

The chain joins TRBV14 to TRBJ2-1; D is ambiguous. CDR3 length: 15 residues. Trimming pared 3 bases from V and 7 bases from J, leaving 16 bases between. Germline lookup yields CDR1 SGHDN and CDR2 FVKESK. The CDR3 nucleotides are TGTGCCAGCAGCCAGTGGGCTATACCGTGGAATGAGCAGTTCTTC. This gives the protein CASSQWAIPWNEQFF.

CDR3 nucleotides: TGCAGCGTTGTAGATCCAGGGGGCACCTACGAGCAGTACTTC. Residues: CSVVDPGGTYEQYF. The chain recombines TRBV29-1 with TRBJ2-7; 8 positions agree with TRBD1. Trimming at V came to 4 bases and at J to 2 bases, leaving 7 bases not matched to a gene. The CDR3 contains 14 residues. Germline assignment: CDR1 SQVTM and CDR2 ANQGSEA.

This chain uses TRBV2 with TRBJ1-4; weak D call: TRBD1 (5 bases). V lost 7 bases, J lost 8 bases, and 23 bases lay in between. Germline V gives CDR1 SNHLY, CDR2 FYNNEI. There are 16 residues in the CDR3. CDR3 protein: CASTPHRSTGKEKLFF. Here the CDR3 DNA reads TGTGCCAGCACCCCCCACAGGAGCACGGGGAAGGAAAAACTGTTTTTT.

This clonotype appeared many times. The chain is built from TRBV11-2 and TRBJ2-7; no clear D. Germline V gene lookup returns CDR1 SGHAT and CDR2 FQNNGV. This CDR3 has 14 amino acids. Trimming left V 3 bases short and J 2 bases short, with 11 bases between. Here the CDR3 DNA reads TGTGCCAGCAGCTTTGGAGACGGACCCTACGAGCAGTACTTC. The encoded protein is CASSFGDGPYEQYF.

Many counts were recorded for this clonotype. The chain uses TRBV2 and TRBJ2-7, with a tentative D call TRBD1 (6 bases). The CDR3 is made up of 14 amino acids. The V end lost 10 bases, the J end lost 0 bases, and 16 bases lay between the germline ends. Germline assignment: CDR1 SNHLY and CDR2 FYNNEI. Written as DNA, the CDR3 is TGTGCCACTCACCCAGGGGAAAGCTCCTACGAGCAGTACTTC. The encoded protein is CATHPGESSYEQYF.

In this sample, this clonotype turned up a few times. This chain joins TRBV10-2 and TRBJ1-5, with TRBD1 as a possible D gene (5 bases). CDR3 size: 13 residues. Germline V lookup: CDR1 WSHSY, CDR2 SAAADI. The ends were cut back, 3 bases at V and 3 bases at J, with 6 bases in the middle. CDR3 in amino acids: CASSEQDNQPQHF. Here the CDR3 DNA reads TGCGCCAGCAGTGAACAGGACAATCAGCCCCAGCATTTT.

This clonotype was seen only a few times. CDR3 loop: CASSYGTNYGYTF. The CDR3 DNA sequence: TGTGCCAGCAGTTACGGGACTAACTATGGCTACACCTTC. This chain uses TRBV6-2 or TRBV6-3 with TRBJ1-2; D remains unclear. CDR3 length: 13 residues. Trimming left V 2 bases short and J 0 bases short, with 4 bases between. The germline V gene encodes CDR1 MNHEY and CDR2 SVGEGT.

This clonotype came up many times. The gene calls are TRBV7-9 and TRBJ1-4, with 7 bases identical to TRBD1. The length of the CDR3 is 13 residues. Germline V gene data show CDR1 as SEHNR and CDR2 as FQNEAQ (reference sequence). With 6 bases clipped from V and 8 bases from J, the junction kept 6 bases outside the gene matches. CDR3: CASSYQGGEKLFF. The CDR3 DNA is TGTGCCAGCAGTTACCAGGGGGGAGAAAAACTGTTTTTT. Variable domain in full (rest from reference TRBV7-9 and TRBJ1-4): DTGVSQNPRHKITKRGQNVTFRCDPISEHNRLYWYRQTLGQGPEFLTYFQNEAQLEKSRLLSDRFSAERPKGSFSTLEIQRTEQGDSAMYLCASSYQGGEKLFFGSGTQLSVL.

This clonotype occurred many times. The chain carries TRBV19 and TRBJ1-4; 7 bases are a match to TRBD1. The V and J ends lost 8 bases and 0 bases, in that order; junction bases with no gene match: 9. The germline V gene encodes CDR1 LNHDA and CDR2 SQIVND (reference sequence). This CDR3 is built from 16 residues. The CDR3 protein is CASRTGDSATNEKLFF. The CDR3 bases are TGTGCCAGTCGTACTGGGGACAGTGCAACTAATGAAAAACTGTTTTTT.